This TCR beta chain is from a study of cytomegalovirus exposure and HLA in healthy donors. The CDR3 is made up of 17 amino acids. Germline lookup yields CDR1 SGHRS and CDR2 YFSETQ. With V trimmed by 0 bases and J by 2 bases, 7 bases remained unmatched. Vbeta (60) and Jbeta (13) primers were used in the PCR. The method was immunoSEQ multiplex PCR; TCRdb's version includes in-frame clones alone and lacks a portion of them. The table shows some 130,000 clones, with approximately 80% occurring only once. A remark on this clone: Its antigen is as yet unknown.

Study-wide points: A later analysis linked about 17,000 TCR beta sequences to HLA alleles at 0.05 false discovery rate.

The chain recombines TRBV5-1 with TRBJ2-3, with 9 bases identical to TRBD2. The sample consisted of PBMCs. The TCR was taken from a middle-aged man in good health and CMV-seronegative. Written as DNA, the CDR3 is TGCGCCAGCAGCTTGGGTGTTAGCGGGGGTTTCACAGATACGCAGTATTTT. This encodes CASSLGVSGGFTDTQYF.